The sequence of this T cell receptor (beta chain) was determined in a study of CD8 T cells in ankylosing spondylitis. Whole-study results and caveats: Seemingly characteristic of ankylosing spondylitis blood was a TCR beta motif consisting of several highly homologous variants.

Comment on this clonotype: Its cognate antigen is unknown.

Germline V CDR1 and CDR2: SQVTM, ANQGSEA. V lost 7 bases and J lost 4; bases outside the gene matches: 11. CDR3 length: 15 amino acids. TCRdb itself ran the 5' RACE reads through MiXCR, one entry per CDR3 protein. The table lists 400,000 or so distinct CDR3 sequences, roughly a quarter of them singletons, with about 0.92% in the top ten. Sequencing was performed on blood, either unsorted or a sorted T cell fraction (not recorded which). The receptor's source is a male donor with ankylosing spondylitis. The chain couples TRBV29-1 to TRBJ2-1; the match to TRBD1 covers 9 bases. The CDR3 spells CSARDRDRVYNEQFF. The CDR3 nucleotides are TGCAGCGCGCGCGACCGGGACAGGGTATACAATGAGCAGTTCTTC.